The clone carrying this T cell receptor beta chain has ten or more counts. This sample is part of a study of T cells in Graves' hyperthyroidism and ophthalmopathy. Study in general: Any treatment followed the collection of peripheral blood at initial diagnosis.

V lost 5 bases to trimming and J lost 5 bases; unmatched junction nucleotides: 14. Looked up from germline, CDR1 is MNHNS and CDR2 is SASEGT. The CDR3 extends over 17 amino acids. Amplification of TCR beta CDR3 regions was performed using RNA transcripts as template. The study used the HTBI primer set for a first-round RT-PCR of the TCR CDR3. TCRdb ran MiXCR on the multiplex PCR reads and lists one entry per CDR3 protein. This sample has about 710,000 distinct CDR3 sequences; roughly 17% occur once, and the top ten carry approximately 8%. Patients aged 18 to 65 had newly diagnosed hyperthyroidism that had lasted under 2 months. Lactation, pregnancy, other autoimmune disease or uncontrolled infection led to exclusion of patients.

The sample was blood. The receptor was derived from a man aged 18 to 30 with Graves' hyperthyroidism. The rearrangement joins TRBV6-1 to TRBJ1-5; 8 bases are shared with TRBD1. The CDR3 DNA follows: TGTGCCAGCAGTAAGACCGGGACAGGCCATGGAGATCAGCCCCAGCATTTT. Protein: CASSKTGTGHGDQPQHF.